Below, 27 T cell receptor beta chains from the same sample are listed, as sequenced in a study of blood T cell repertoires in COVID-19. Method: immunoSEQ multiplex PCR; TCRdb's copy keeps in-frame clones and lacks some. This table has a few hundred thousand clones, approximately 90% appearing once. Sequencing was done on a sample of peripheral blood. The source is a man between 18 and 29 years old with active or convalescent COVID-19.

Note on this clone: The sample contains more than one DNA sequence encoding this CDR3. The J gene is TRBJ1-5, the V gene TRBV28; TRBD1 matches 8 bases. The CDR3 spans 13 residues. The germline V gene encodes CDR1 MDHEN and CDR2 SYDVKM. The J segment lost 5 bases and the V segment lost 9 bases, leaving 6 bases of the junction unmatched. DNA for the CDR3: TGTGCCAGTCGGCAGGGGGCCGATCAGCCCCAGCATTTT. This sequence encodes CASRQGADQPQHF.

This sequence joins TRBV9 and TRBJ1-1, with 9 nucleotides matching TRBD1. The CDR3 runs 16 residues. CDR1 and CDR2 from the germline V gene are SGDLS and YYNGEE. Germline trimming cut 0 bases from V and 8 bases from J; bases unmatched to any gene: 11. The CDR3 bases are TGTGCCAGCAGCGTAGAATGGACAGGGGCTCGGACCGAAGCTTTCTTT. Its translation: CASSVEWTGARTEAFF. The variable domain in full, completed from reference TRBV9 and TRBJ1-1, reads DSGVTQTPKHLITATGQRVTLRCSPRSGDLSVYWYQQSLDQGLQFLIQYYNGEERAKGNILERFSAQQFPDLHSELNLSSLELGDSALYFCASSVEWTGARTEAFFGQGTRLTVV.

This clone was counted only a few times. This sequence joins TRBV2 and TRBJ1-1; no reliable D call. This CDR3 has 14 amino acids. V gave up 5 bases and J gave up 1 base, with 11 bases separating them. Germline V gene sequence: CDR1 SNHLY, CDR2 FYNNEI. CDR3 coding DNA: TGTGCCAGCAGTTTCAATACAGCGAACACTGAAGCTTTCTTT. It is translated as CASSFNTANTEAFF. The variable domain in full, with the rest retrieved from reference TRBV2 and TRBJ1-1, is EPEVTQTPSHQVTQMGQEVILRCVPISNHLYFYWYRQILGQKVEFLVSFYNNEISEKSEIFDDQFSVERPDGSNFTLKIRSTKLEDSAMYFCASSFNTANTEAFFGQGTRLTVV.

The chain uses TRBV27 and TRBJ1-2, with a weak D call TRBD1 (6 bases). This CDR3 has 15 amino acids. The V gene's germline CDR1 is MNHEY and CDR2 SMNVEV (reference sequence). The V and J ends lost 2 bases and 4 bases respectively, with 14 bases between them. This CDR3 reads CASSLGGGLGYGYTF. In DNA form, the CDR3 reads TGTGCCAGCAGTTTAGGCGGGGGCTTGGGCTATGGCTACACCTTC.

This clone occurred a few times. The chain is built from TRBV7-9 and TRBJ2-7; 7 bases are a match to TRBD1. Germline assignment: CDR1 SEHNR and CDR2 FQNEAQ (reference sequence). J gave up 3 bases and V 5 bases, and 7 bases lay outside the gene matches. CDR3 size: 14 residues. Here the CDR3 reads CASSPKDRDYEQYF. The CDR3 coding sequence is TGTGCCAGCAGCCCGAAAGACAGGGACTACGAGCAGTACTTC.

The chain uses TRBV19 and TRBJ1-3; D unresolved. Trimming took off 11 bases at V and 4 bases at J, with 18 bases between the two ends. The CDR3 is 14 residues long. From germline, CDR1 is LNHDA and CDR2 SQIVND (reference sequence). The CDR3 spells CAARDNLSGNTIYF. In nucleotides, the CDR3 is TGTGCCGCCCGAGACAACCTTTCGGGAAACACCATATATTTT.

J is TRBJ2-7 and V is TRBV4-1; maybe TRBD2 (5 bases). Germline V gene lookup returns CDR1 MGHRA and CDR2 YSYEKL. This CDR3 contains 17 residues. Trimming removed 0 bases at V and 3 bases at J, with 18 bases between. The CDR3 region is CASSQDPAPTIGYEQYF. The CDR3 region has the DNA TGCGCCAGCAGCCAAGATCCGGCTCCGACTATCGGCTACGAGCAGTACTTC.

The V gene is TRBV13, the J gene TRBJ2-5, with a tentative D call TRBD1 (5 bases). The germline gives CDR1 PRHDT, CDR2 FYEKMQ (reference sequence). Trimming pared 8 bases from V and 1 base from J, leaving 17 bases between. The CDR3 totals 15 residues. The CDR3 DNA is TGTGCCAGCTCCCCAGGGCCCCGTACCCAAGAGACCCAGTACTTC. It codes for CASSPGPRTQETQYF.

J is TRBJ2-2 and V is TRBV7-6, with 16 bases fitting TRBD2. The CDR3 spans 16 residues. CDR1 is SGHVS, CDR2 FNYEAQ, per germline. J lost 5 bases, V lost 6 bases, and 3 bases had no gene match. For the CDR3, the DNA is TGTGCCAGCAGGGGACTAGCGGGAGGGTTAACCGGGGAGCTGTTTTTT. Its translation is CASRGLAGGLTGELFF.

The chain couples TRBV4-1 to TRBJ2-7, with 8 bases aligning to TRBD1. V was pared by 1 base and J by 4 bases, with 6 bases of the junction left unmatched. Per the germline V gene, CDR1 is MGHRA and CDR2 is YSYEKL. There are 15 residues in the CDR3. CDR3 nucleotides: TGCGCCAGCAGCCAAGGGACAGGGTTTCGGTACGAGCAGTACTTC. This gives the protein CASSQGTGFRYEQYF.

The rearrangement links TRBV19 to TRBJ2-1, with 8 bases lining up with TRBD1. This CDR3 contains 14 residues. Germline loops: CDR1 LNHDA, CDR2 SQIVND (reference sequence). The ends lost 7 bases at V and 5 bases at J; junction bases unmatched: 7. CDR3 DNA sequence: TGTGCCAGTACCGGGACAGGAAAACACAATGAGCAGTTCTTC. Translating gives CASTGTGKHNEQFF.

The CDR3, as DNA: TGCGCCAGCAGCCAAGTTTTAGCGGGAGAGTGGAATGAGCAGTTCTTC. Amino acid sequence: CASSQVLAGEWNEQFF. The gene calls are TRBV4-1 and TRBJ2-1, with TRBD2 matching 9 bases. Germline CDR1 reads MGHRA; CDR2 reads YSYEKL. Unmatched junction bases numbered 8, after V lost 1 base and J lost 7 bases. The CDR3 has 16 amino acids.

This chain uses TRBV7-9 with TRBJ2-1, with 8 positions matching TRBD1. The trim removed 4 bases at V and 9 bases at J, leaving 5 bases unmatched. The CDR3 has 13 residues. Per the germline V gene, CDR1 is SEHNR and CDR2 is FQNEAQ (reference sequence). CDR3 in DNA: TGTGCCAGCAGCTCCCTCGACAGGGGTGAGCAGTTCTTC. Its translation is CASSSLDRGEQFF.

The chain employs TRBV28 and TRBJ1-5, with a weak D call TRBD1 (6 bases). CDR3 length: 16 amino acids. Germline CDR1 MDHEN, CDR2 SYDVKM. V lost 4 bases to trimming and J lost 6 bases, with 19 bases between them. CDR3 region: CASSSPTGLARQPQHF. Written as DNA, the CDR3 is TGTGCCAGCAGTTCCCCGACAGGTCTTGCCCGTCAGCCCCAGCATTTT.

This clone was detected only once. V usage is TRBV18 and J usage is TRBJ1-2; 10 bases are shared with TRBD1. Trimming cost V 0 bases and J 5 bases; bases outside gene matches: 6. Germline V lookup: CDR1 KGHSH, CDR2 LQKENI. The CDR3 is made up of 16 amino acids. The CDR3 is CASSPPWTGGGYGYTF. CDR3 in DNA: TGTGCCAGCTCACCACCGTGGACAGGGGGAGGGTATGGCTACACCTTC.

V usage is TRBV12-5 and J usage is TRBJ2-3, with D perhaps TRBD1 (6 bases). Trimming stripped 6 bases from V and 5 bases from J, with 15 bases between. The CDR3 spans 14 residues. CDR1 is LGHNT, CDR2 FRNRAP, per germline. The CDR3 region has the DNA TGTGCTAGTGGCCTGACAGGTGGGGAAGATACGCAGTATTTT. It encodes CASGLTGGEDTQYF.

The V call is TRBV7-8, the J call TRBJ2-3, with TRBD2 matching 8 bases. The junction had 13 bases not matched to a gene; V was cut back by 11 bases and J by 0 bases. CDR1 is SGHVS and CDR2 is FQNEAQ in the germline V gene. The CDR3 spans 16 residues. The CDR3, as DNA: TGTGCCGGTAGGGAACTAGCGGCTTTAAGCACAGATACGCAGTATTTT. This encodes CAGRELAALSTDTQYF.

J is TRBJ1-4 and V is TRBV5-6; 8 nucleotides line up with TRBD1. The V gene's germline CDR1 is SGHDT and CDR2 YYEEEE. V shed 4 bases, J shed 10 bases, and the junction held 3 bases outside the gene matches. The CDR3 has 12 amino acids. The DNA for the CDR3 is TGTGCCAGCAGCACTGGGACAGGAAAACTGTTTTTT. It codes for CASSTGTGKLFF.

The chain is built from TRBV3-1 (or the pseudogene TRBV3-2) and TRBJ1-2; TRBD1 aligns across 8 bases. From germline, CDR1 is LGHDT and CDR2 YNNKEL (reference sequence). The junction had 15 bases not matched to a gene; V was cut back by 0 bases and J by 9 bases. This CDR3 comprises 17 residues. The CDR3 spells CASSQEKWAGGKVSYTF. The CDR3 coding sequence is TGTGCCAGCAGCCAAGAGAAGTGGGCAGGGGGCAAGGTGAGCTACACCTTC.

This clone came up once. Mismatch with germline at one junction end may stem from a read error. V and J are TRBV7-7 and TRBJ2-3; tentatively, D is TRBD2 (6 bases). Germline V gene data show CDR1 as SSHAT and CDR2 as FNYEAQ (reference sequence). The CDR3 sequence is 15 residues long. Written as DNA, the CDR3 is TGTGCCAGCAGCCTAGCAGCGGGTAGCACAGATACGCAGTATTTT. Translation: CASSLAAGSTDTQYF. The variable domain in full, with the rest retrieved from reference TRBV7-7 and TRBJ2-3, is GAGVSQSPRYKVTKRGQDVTLRCDPISSHATLYWYQQALGQGPEFLTYFNYEAQPDKSGLPSDRFSAERPEGSISTLTIQRTEQRDSAMYRCASSLAAGSTDTQYFGPGTRLTVL.

CDR3: CASSLVGASLGDYGYTF. The CDR3 bases are TGCGCCAGCAGCTTGGTAGGGGCCAGCTTAGGGGACTATGGCTACACCTTC. J is TRBJ1-2 and V is TRBV5-1; a weak D match, TRBD1 (5 bases). This CDR3 has 17 amino acids. Looked up from germline, CDR1 is SGHRS and CDR2 is YFSETQ. The germline V and J ends were trimmed by 0 bases and 3 bases, with 18 bases remaining between them.

This clone was seen just once. The rearrangement uses TRBV9 and TRBJ2-3; 8 bases match TRBD2. With 3 bases clipped from V and 6 bases from J, the junction kept 9 bases outside the gene matches. CDR1 and CDR2 (germline): SGDLS, YYNGEE. The CDR3 covers 15 residues. CDR3 in amino acids: CASSARLAPPDTQYF. The CDR3 DNA reads TGTGCCAGCAGCGCAAGACTAGCGCCACCGGATACGCAGTATTTT.

The chain joins TRBV16 to TRBJ1-4; unclear D gene. V was cut by 0 bases and J by 3 bases, with 8 bases left in between. The CDR3 is 15 amino acids. Germline loops: CDR1 KGHSY, CDR2 FQNENV. The CDR3 bases are TGTGCCAGCAGCCAATCCCCAGCGTCTAATGAAAAACTGTTTTTT. Its protein product is CASSQSPASNEKLFF.

The V gene is TRBV4-1, the J gene TRBJ1-1; D may be TRBD1 (6 bases). The ends were cut back, 0 bases at V and 6 bases at J, with 17 bases in the middle. CDR3 length equals 16 residues. Germline loops: CDR1 MGHRA, CDR2 YSYEKL. The CDR3 loop is CASSQDPQGYGAEAFF. CDR3 bases: TGCGCCAGCAGCCAAGATCCCCAGGGGTATGGCGCTGAAGCTTTCTTT.

V gene TRBV11-3 combines with J gene TRBJ2-2; the D gene is possibly TRBD1 (5 bases). The CDR3 length is 16 residues. Trimming pared 1 base from V and 1 base from J, leaving 10 bases between. Germline V gene data show CDR1 as SGHNT and CDR2 as YENEEA. The CDR3 protein is CASSLAGHRNTGELFF. The CDR3, as DNA: TGTGCCAGCAGCTTAGCTGGACACCGGAACACCGGGGAGCTGTTTTTT.

The chain links TRBV7-2 to TRBJ1-2, with unresolved D. Germline V gene lookup returns CDR1 SGHTA and CDR2 FQGNSA. The germline V and J ends were trimmed by 4 bases and 5 bases, with 5 bases remaining between them. The CDR3 has 11 amino acids. CDR3 region: CASSSLYGYTF. In nucleotides, the CDR3 is TGTGCCAGCAGCTCCTTATATGGCTACACCTTC.

This clone was counted a single time. The V gene is TRBV24-1, the J gene TRBJ2-7; unclear D gene. The V gene's germline CDR1 is KGHDR and CDR2 SFDVKD. The CDR3 loop spans 10 amino acids. Trimming took off 7 bases at V and 7 bases at J, with 7 bases between the two ends. The CDR3 region is CATRVEEQYF. In DNA, the CDR3 is TGTGCCACCAGAGTTGAGGAGCAGTACTTC.